This passage covers 27 T cell receptor beta chains from one sample sequenced in a study of early T cells in non-severe SARS-CoV-2 infection. Each CDR3 protein gets one entry after TCRdb re-called the 5' RACE reads with MiXCR. The table includes 80,000 to 95,000 distinct CDR3 sequences, 14% detected once. The sequenced sample was whole blood. Receptor source: an adult who was a healthcare worker with PCR-confirmed SARS-CoV-2 infection or an uninfected control (not recorded which).

The rearrangement uses TRBV6-6 and TRBJ2-7; a possible D gene is TRBD1 (7 bases). V shed 5 bases and J shed 3 bases, with 20 bases lying between them. The CDR3 contains 16 residues. Germline CDR1 MNHNY, CDR2 SVGAGI (reference sequence). The CDR3 nucleotides are TGTGCCAGCAGTCCCAGACGACAGGGCGGGATCTACGAGCAGTACTTC. The encoded protein is CASSPRRQGGIYEQYF.

The CDR3 DNA sequence: TGTGCCAGCAACAGGGGTGTGGGAACGCAGTATTTT. Its protein product is CASNRGVGTQYF. V gene TRBV7-9 combines with J gene TRBJ2-3; TRBD1 matches 7 bases. The CDR3 length is 12 residues. The V gene end was trimmed by 7 bases and the J gene end by 9 bases; junction bases not matched to a gene: 7. Germline-derived CDR1 and CDR2 are SEHNR and FQNEAQ (reference sequence).

This clonotype appeared a few times. The rearrangement joins TRBV29-1 to TRBJ2-3; D uncertain. The CDR3 is 15 amino acids. The ends were cut back, 3 bases at V and 0 bases at J, with 13 bases in the middle. Germline V gene lookup returns CDR1 SQVTM and CDR2 ANQGSEA. The CDR3 nucleotides are TGCAGCGTTGAGAAGGGATTGGGCAGCACAGATACGCAGTATTTT. As protein: CSVEKGLGSTDTQYF.

The gene calls are TRBV9 and TRBJ2-7; D is uncertain. Trimming shortened V by 3 bases and J by 6 bases, and 13 bases separated the two germline ends. The CDR3 runs to 13 residues. The V gene's germline CDR1 is SGDLS and CDR2 YYNGEE. CDR3 loop: CASSASGLGEQYF. In DNA, the CDR3 is TGTGCCAGCAGCGCATCTGGGTTAGGCGAGCAGTACTTC.

The chain uses TRBV7-2 and TRBJ2-1; weak D call: TRBD2 (5 bases). CDR1 is SGHTA, CDR2 FQGNSA, per germline. V lost 5 bases, J lost 7 bases, and 15 bases lay in between. The CDR3 sequence is 14 residues long. CDR3 region: CASSRTGILNEQFF. The CDR3 bases are TGTGCCAGCAGCCGCACCGGGATTTTAAATGAGCAGTTCTTC.

This clonotype was counted ten times or more. V is TRBV7-2 and J is TRBJ2-1; perhaps TRBD2 as D (7 bases). The CDR3 sequence is 14 residues long. Germline-derived CDR1 and CDR2 are SGHTA and FQGNSA. V was clipped by 5 bases and J by 8 bases, with 16 bases between them. CDR3 in DNA: TGTGCCAGCAGCGGACCGGGGGGCTGGTATGAGCAGTTCTTC. This codes for CASSGPGGWYEQFF. The complete variable domain, with remaining parts taken from reference TRBV7-2 and TRBJ2-1, reads GAGVSQSPSNKVTEKGKDVELRCDPISGHTALYWYRQSLGQGLEFLIYFQGNSAPDKSGLPSDRFSAERTGGSVSTLTIQRTQQEDSAVYLCASSGPGGWYEQFFGPGTRLTVL.

This clonotype appeared a few times. CDR3 sequence: CASSRRGAPLVTGELFF. CDR3 in DNA: TGTGCCAGCAGCCGGCGCGGGGCGCCCTTGGTCACCGGGGAGCTGTTTTTT. This chain joins TRBV14 and TRBJ2-2; maybe TRBD2 (6 bases). This CDR3 is 17 amino acids long. The V end lost 4 bases, the J end lost 4 bases, and 19 bases lay between the germline ends. Germline-derived CDR1 and CDR2 are SGHDN and FVKESK.

This clonotype showed up many times. The chain uses TRBV6-1 and TRBJ1-1, with 7 bases matching TRBD1. Losses at the gene ends were 5 bases for V and 11 bases for J; bases not matched to a gene: 11. Germline lookup yields CDR1 MNHNS and CDR2 SASEGT. The CDR3 has 13 residues. The CDR3 DNA follows: TGTGCCAGCAGTAATAGACAGGGTCAATACGCTTTCTTT. This translates into CASSNRQGQYAFF.

This clonotype came up a few times. The J gene is TRBJ1-5, the V gene TRBV12-2; TRBD1 reflects the table's D call only, with no check against the DNA. TRBV12-2 counts as a pseudogene. The CDR3 totals 16 residues. The CDR3 sequence: CASRSEDRGRNQPQHF. CDR3 in DNA: TGTGCAAGTCGCTCCGAGGACAGGGGTAGAAATCAGCCCCAGCATTTT.

In this sample, this clonotype turned up a few times. The chain links TRBV5-6 to TRBJ2-5, with D maybe TRBD1 (5 bases). V dropped 4 bases and J dropped 2 bases, with 15 bases sitting between them. The CDR3 is 15 residues long. CDR1 and CDR2 from the germline V gene are SGHDT and YYEEEE. CDR3 sequence reads: CASSRDYRRQETQYF. The CDR3 nucleotides are TGTGCCAGCAGCCGAGATTACAGGAGACAAGAGACCCAGTACTTC.

This clonotype was counted only a few times. The chain carries TRBV5-1 and TRBJ1-3; the match to TRBD1 covers 9 bases. Trimming at V came to 4 bases and at J to 0 bases, leaving 5 bases not matched to a gene. CDR1 SGHRS and CDR2 YFSETQ come from the germline V gene. The CDR3 spans 16 residues. This chain's CDR3 is CASSQLGQGSGNTIYF. The DNA of the CDR3 is TGCGCCAGCAGCCAGTTGGGACAGGGCTCTGGAAACACCATATATTTT.

The chain couples TRBV9 to TRBJ2-5, with D uncertain. The CDR3 is made up of 13 amino acids. V was pared by 0 bases and J by 2 bases, with 5 bases between. CDR1 and CDR2 (germline): SGDLS, YYNGEE. CDR3 amino acids: CASSVGQQETQYF. CDR3 nucleotides: TGTGCCAGCAGCGTAGGGCAGCAAGAGACCCAGTACTTC.

In its sample, this clonotype was seen many times. The V and J genes are TRBV11-2 and TRBJ1-6; possible D gene TRBD1, 6 bases. Germline-derived CDR1 and CDR2 are SGHAT and FQNNGV. Trimming stripped 5 bases from V and 4 bases from J, with 12 bases between. This CDR3 comprises 15 residues. The CDR3, as DNA: TGTGCCAGCAGCATGCAGGGGTTGTATAATTCACCCCTCCACTTT. This gives the protein CASSMQGLYNSPLHF.

This clonotype appeared a few times. The chain links TRBV21-1 to TRBJ2-1; the table's TRBD1 call for D was not verified on the DNA. TRBV21-1 represents a pseudogene. The CDR3 totals 16 residues. The CDR3 loop reads CASNYEGTGLYNEQFF. The CDR3 DNA reads TGTGCCAGCAACTATGAAGGGACAGGGCTTTACAATGAGCAGTTCTTC.

This clonotype was seen a few times. The V and J genes are TRBV10-3 and TRBJ2-3; D may match TRBD1 or TRBD2 (5 bases each). The germline V and J ends were trimmed by 4 bases and 5 bases, with 16 bases remaining between them. Germline V gene lookup returns CDR1 ENHRY and CDR2 SYGVKD. The CDR3 has 15 residues. CDR3 coding DNA: TGTGCCATCAGTGGGGGCAGTCCCGGACTAGATACGCAGTATTTT. Amino acids: CAISGGSPGLDTQYF.

V usage is TRBV9 and J usage is TRBJ2-7; D is unresolved. Trimming pared 1 base from V and 3 bases from J, leaving 8 bases between. In germline, CDR1 is SGDLS, CDR2 YYNGEE. The CDR3 extends over 13 amino acids. The CDR3 coding sequence is TGTGCCAGCAGCGTACACGGCAGCTACGAGCAGTACTTC. Translation gives CASSVHGSYEQYF.

This clonotype was picked up a small number of times. The junction differs from germline at one of its ends, possibly a read error. This rearrangement joins TRBV18 to TRBJ2-5, with 14 bases that match TRBD2. Germline V gives CDR1 KGHSH, CDR2 LQKENI. This CDR3 has 19 amino acids. The CDR3 DNA is TGTGCCAGCTCACCGATCAGACTAGCGGGGGGGCCGAACCAGGAGACCCAGTACTTC. Translated: CASSPIRLAGGPNQETQYF.

This clonotype occurred a few times. At one boundary the junction diverges from the germline segment, which might be a read error. The chain carries TRBV5-1 and TRBJ1-6; 9 bases line up with TRBD1. This CDR3 contains 16 residues. Germline V gene data show CDR1 as SGHRS and CDR2 as YFSETQ. Here the CDR3 DNA reads TGCGCCAGCAGTTTGGGCCTCGGACAGGGGAATTCACCCCTCCACTTT. Amino acids: CASSLGLGQGNSPLHF.

The gene calls are TRBV5-4 and TRBJ1-4, with D perhaps TRBD1 (6 bases). V was clipped by 5 bases and J by 6 bases, with 17 bases between them. The germline V gene encodes CDR1 SGHNT and CDR2 YYREEE (reference sequence). There are 15 residues in the CDR3. The CDR3 sequence: CASSTTGAGYEKLFF. The CDR3 DNA follows: TGTGCCAGCAGTACTACGGGGGCGGGCTATGAAAAACTGTTTTTT.

This clonotype was observed a handful of times. This chain links TRBV6-2 or TRBV6-3 with TRBJ2-7; D gene uncertain. Germline CDR1 is MNHEY and CDR2 is SVGEGT. This CDR3 is built from 13 residues. V lost 2 bases to trimming and J lost 2 bases, with 7 bases between them. The CDR3 region is CASSYPDPYEQYF. In DNA, the CDR3 is TGTGCCAGCAGTTACCCGGATCCCTACGAGCAGTACTTC.

This clonotype was counted a few times. The chain carries TRBV29-1 and TRBJ1-2, with TRBD1 matching over 7 bases. This CDR3 has 13 amino acids. CDR1 and CDR2 (germline): SQVTM, ANQGSEA. V lost 8 bases, J lost 4 bases, and 10 bases stayed unmatched. The CDR3 DNA follows: TGCAGCATCCGACAGGGACTAACCTATGGCTACACCTTC. Translating gives CSIRQGLTYGYTF.

This clonotype was counted a few times. This chain uses TRBV29-1 with TRBJ2-7; D tentatively reads TRBD1 or TRBD2 (5 bases each). Germline CDR1 and CDR2: SQVTM and ANQGSEA. The CDR3 runs to 14 residues. Trimming stripped 3 bases from V and 5 bases from J, with 17 bases between. CDR3 coding DNA: TGCAGCGTTGATCTCGCCGGGGCGCGCAACGAGCAGTACTTC. Protein sequence: CSVDLAGARNEQYF.

The gene calls are TRBV18 and TRBJ1-1, with TRBD1 matching 8 bases. V shed 3 bases, J shed 0 bases, and the junction held 12 bases outside the gene matches. The CDR3 is 18 amino acids. Germline V CDR1 and CDR2: KGHSH, LQKENI. The DNA of the CDR3 is TGTGCCAGCTCACCGGGGGGCAGGGGGCAACGGATGAACACTGAAGCTTTCTTT. This gives the protein CASSPGGRGQRMNTEAFF.

This chain connects TRBV6-2 or TRBV6-3 to TRBJ2-2; D is uncertain. The CDR3 has 13 amino acids. V gave up 5 bases and J gave up 6 bases, with 10 bases separating them. From germline, CDR1 is MNHEY and CDR2 SVGEGT. The chain's CDR3 is CASSTLLAGELFF. As DNA, the CDR3 is TGTGCCAGCAGTACGTTACTGGCCGGGGAGCTGTTTTTT.

The chain has TRBV11-2 and TRBJ2-2; D perhaps matches TRBD2 (5 bases). The length of the CDR3 is 15 residues. Germline lookup yields CDR1 SGHAT and CDR2 FQNNGV. The ends were cut back, 7 bases at V and 3 bases at J, with 15 bases in the middle. The CDR3 nucleotides are TGTGCCAGCACCCCCCGCGGGCCGGACACCGGGGAGCTGTTTTTT. As protein: CASTPRGPDTGELFF.

The chain uses TRBV6-6 and TRBJ2-7, with 10 bases fitting TRBD1. The CDR3 is 16 amino acids. Trimming cost V 2 bases and J 3 bases; bases outside gene matches: 7. Germline CDR1 reads MNHNY; CDR2 reads SVGAGI (reference sequence). Here the CDR3 reads CASSYQTGGISYEQYF. The CDR3 nucleotides are TGTGCCAGCAGTTACCAGACAGGGGGCATAAGCTACGAGCAGTACTTC.

Only a few counts were recorded for this clonotype. This chain connects TRBV28 to TRBJ2-1; 7 bases align to TRBD1. With V trimmed by 6 bases and J by 10 bases, 3 bases remained unmatched. Germline V lookup: CDR1 MDHEN, CDR2 SYDVKM. The CDR3 has 11 amino acids. For the CDR3, the DNA is TGTGCCAGCAGCTCGGACAGGGAGCAGTTCTTC. Encoded protein: CASSSDREQFF. Together with reference TRBV28 and TRBJ2-1, the CDR3 gives the full variable domain: DVKVTQSSRYLVKRTGEKVFLECVQDMDHENMFWYRQDPGLGLRLIYFSYDVKMKEKGDIPEGYSVSREKKERFSLILESASTNQTSMYLCASSSDREQFFGPGTRLTVL.